Described below is a single TCR beta chain sequence and its context. This clonotype was found many times. This receptor's antigen is unknown. No quality values exist for individual bases; no much larger clone is one base distant. The data were obtained in a study of human T cells and chemical hapten exposure (dated by TCRdb to the early 2020s). Broadly, across the study: For sensitization, 2% DPC in acetone was applied to a 2 cm by 2 cm area of upper inner arm skin. Patients additionally received weekly therapeutic DPC doses to the scalp throughout the roughly 24-week study period. Patch testing on the upper back used Finn chambers containing 0.01% DPC, with scoring done after 6 days according to International Contact Dermatitis Research Group standards. Alopecia areata with under or over 50% scalp involvement, alopecia totalis and alopecia universalis were represented in the patient cohort, which was mostly female. The libraries were sequenced as a pool, and the TCR yield per sample differed mostly because of small variations in library volumes within the pool. In alopecia patients, the study followed how the peripheral blood TCR repertoire changed in vivo over primary and secondary sensitization to diphenylcyclopropenone (DPC), a hapten. Blood samples were taken from patients before sensitization (week 0) and at 2, 6 and about 24 weeks after DPC sensitization. Approximately 30 alopecia patients provided blood for TCR sequencing at one to four time points (pre-sensitization, 2, 6 and 24 weeks). The full study reports these points: Significantly more large CDR3 similarity clusters were formed by expanded TCRs than by pre-sensitization or healthy control sets, consistent with antigen-driven responses. After repeated subsampling, changes were observed in the strength of the expansion versus patch-test correlation and in the threshold at which the correlation became significant. All patients had alopecia, a presumed autoimmune disease, so their immune response might differ from that of healthy individuals. Patch test score was positively correlated with the number of PT1 expanded TCRs, with significance at thresholds 8, 16 and 32 but not at 4. No change with DPC sensitization was found in the number of TCRs above 1 in 1000 frequency, and no evidence of global repertoire structure alterations was found.

The sample's time point label, decoded: patch test 2, 6 weeks after DPC sensitization. In the paper's terms, the treatment or condition label means: therapeutic diphenylcyclopropenone sensitization with weekly scalp DPC. At each patch-test visit, blood was drawn before the patch test was applied. Patients were eligible if aged 18 to 70, diagnosed with alopecia and judged suitable for DPC therapy, and pregnant patients were excluded. Unfractionated whole blood was collected in Tempus Blood RNA tubes, and total RNA was extracted from that blood. The library was generated by RACE. The sequencing machine was a NextSeq 500. During library preparation, unique molecular identifiers were attached to individual cDNA molecules so that TCRs could be counted quantitatively and reproducibly. Both TCR alpha and TCR beta chains were sequenced from each blood RNA sample. The original methods were these. Samples had a median of about 96,000 TCRs, with a range from roughly 20,000 to 700,000. The Decombinator software suite was used to annotate V, J and CDR3 in the TCR reads. For PS versus PT1 abundance plots, all samples were subsampled to the same number of TCRs (28,000). Expanded TCRs were defined as absent before sensitization and observed at least eight times at the 2-week time point. TCRdb redid the processing of the public reads, applying fastp at Q25 and MiXCR, and retained in-frame beta chains. Rows are unified per CDR3 protein, each entry keeping the most common DNA and genes. The V and J calls shown here were made by TCRdb, not taken from the authors' results. The sample has 85,000 or so distinct CDR3 sequences on record, 9.5% to 13% of them singletons. The ten biggest clones cover 1.6% of the sample.

Germline trimming: 8 bases from V, 7 bases from J; junction bases outside gene matches: 6. The germline V gene (reference sequence) sets CDR1 to SEHNR and CDR2 to FQNEAQ. The cysteine opens and the phenylalanine closes a CDR3 of 12 amino acids. Just the 36-base CDR3 DNA is kept, in frame starting at base 1. The chain joins TRBV7-9 to TRBJ1-2; 8 bases in between match TRBD1. Specimen: whole blood, collected in connection with sensitization to the hapten diphenylcyclopropenone (DPC). This receptor was identified in a man aged 18 to 30 with alopecia areata. Some clones in this sample may be carry-over from other donors' samples. CDR3 loop: CASLAGGPGYTF. The DNA reads TGTGCCAGCCTGGCAGGGGGCCCTGGCTACACCTTC.